The rows below give T cell receptor beta chains drawn from one sample of a study of shared clonotypes between healthy human individuals. Repertoires were generated with immunoSEQ multiplex PCR, while TCRdb's copy carries only in-frame clones and drops some. The table shows about 700,000 clones, with 92% occurring only once. The specimen sequenced was naive CD8+ T cells sorted from blood. These receptors all stem from a man aged 30 to 45 in good health. CDR3s include the opening cysteine and the closing phenylalanine or tryptophan. D genes are given only for firm matches. Not all rows give a size; the values are once, few, many and, for expanded clones, a class.

clone size	D gene	V gene	J gene	CDR3 length	CDR3 DNA	CDR3 protein
.	.	TRBV28	TRBJ2-5	14	TGTGCCAGCAGTTTGCCGGGGATTTCAGGGACCCAGTACTTC	CASSLPGISGTQYF
.	TRBD1	TRBV7-2	TRBJ2-7	14	TGTGCCAGCAGCGGCGGACAGGGTGCCTACGAGCAGTACTTC	CASSGGQGAYEQYF
.	.	TRBV6-5	TRBJ1-1	14	TGTGCCAGCAGTTACTCGAACAGGGCCACTGAAGCTTTCTTT	CASSYSNRATEAFF
.	.	TRBV29-1	TRBJ2-6	14	TGCAGCGCCCTCCAGGGGTCTGGGGCCAACGTCCTGACTTTC	CSALQGSGANVLTF
.	TRBD2	TRBV19	TRBJ2-7	15	TGTGCCAGTAGTCCGGGACTAGCGGGCCCCTACGAGCAGTACTTC	CASSPGLAGPYEQYF
.	.	TRBV15	TRBJ2-5	14	TGTGCCACCAGCCCGAACAGGTTATGGGAGACCCAGTACTTC	CATSPNRLWETQYF
.	.	TRBV4-3	TRBJ2-1	13	TGCGCCAGCAGCCAAGTGGATGTCGATGAGCAGTTCTTC	CASSQVDVDEQFF
.	.	TRBV13	TRBJ2-5	15	TGTGCCAGCAGCCCTTCCGGGACCGTCCAAGAGACCCAGTACTTC	CASSPSGTVQETQYF
.	.	TRBV28	TRBJ2-1	14	TGTGCCAGCACCGGAGAGCGGTATTACAATGAGCAGTTCTTC	CASTGERYYNEQFF
.	.	TRBV6-5	TRBJ2-2	15	TGTGCCAGCAGTCCCTATACTACGAACACCGGGGAGCTGTTTTTT	CASSPYTTNTGELFF
.	TRBD1	TRBV4-3	TRBJ2-2	14	TGCGCCAGCAGCCATACGACAGGGTCCGGGGAGCTGTTTTTT	CASSHTTGSGELFF
.	.	TRBV27	TRBJ2-1	13	TGTGCCAGCAGCATCCCCGGGGGCAATGAGCAGTTCTTC	CASSIPGGNEQFF
once	.	TRBV9	TRBJ1-4	14	TGTGCCAGCAGCGTAACGGGCTCAAATGAAAAACTGTTTTTT	CASSVTGSNEKLFF
.	TRBD2	TRBV27	TRBJ2-7	14	TGTGCCAGCAGTTTATCGACTAGCGGCTACGAGCAGTACTTC	CASSLSTSGYEQYF
.	TRBD2	TRBV5-4	TRBJ2-3	16	TGTGCCAGCAGTCGAGGGACTAGCGGGAGTTCAGATACGCAGTATTTT	CASSRGTSGSSDTQYF
.	TRBD1	TRBV23-1	TRBJ2-7	19	TGCGCCAGCAGTCAATCTCAGACCCCGGGACAGAGAACGGACTACGAGCAGTACTTC	CASSQSQTPGQRTDYEQYF
.	TRBD2	TRBV27	TRBJ2-1	14	TGTGCCAGCAACCAAGCGGGGGGGTCCGATGAGCAGTTCTTC	CASNQAGGSDEQFF